The rows below give T cell receptor beta chains drawn from one sample of a study of CD4 T cells in relation to SARS-CoV-2 and coronaviruses. Their antigens remain unidentified. Repertoires were generated with immunoSEQ multiplex PCR, while TCRdb's copy carries only in-frame clones and drops some. There are about 26,000 clones in the sample; about two thirds occur only once, and around a fifth lies in the top ten. The sequenced sample was CD4+ T cells from PBMCs, cultured in vitro. The receptors stem from a human donor in good health. Both conserved end residues are part of each CDR3. D genes are given only for firm matches. A row's size may be missing; if present it is once, few, many or a size class.

abundance: NA; d_gene: NA; j_gene: TRBJ2-6; v_gene: TRBV11-2; CDR3aa: CASSLDRGSGANVLTF; CDR3nt: TGTGCCAGCAGCTTAGATCGAGGCTCTGGGGCCAACGTCCTGACTTTC
abundance: once; d_gene: NA; j_gene: TRBJ1-3; v_gene: TRBV4-1; CDR3aa: CASSQDLDKVDPLGGNTIYF; CDR3nt: TGCGCCAGCAGCCAAGATCTGGACAAGGTTGATCCTCTAGGTGGAAACACCATATATTTT
abundance: NA; d_gene: TRBD1; j_gene: TRBJ2-7; v_gene: TRBV12-3/TRBV12-4; CDR3aa: CASSFWQGDEQYF; CDR3nt: TGTGCCAGCAGTTTTTGGCAGGGGGACGAGCAGTACTTC
abundance: NA; d_gene: TRBD1; j_gene: TRBJ1-2; v_gene: TRBV19; CDR3aa: CASSISAGGYGYTF; CDR3nt: TGTGCCAGTAGTATTTCGGCAGGGGGCTATGGCTACACCTTC
abundance: NA; d_gene: TRBD2; j_gene: TRBJ2-4; v_gene: TRBV19; CDR3aa: CASSTRTSGRGKNIQYF; CDR3nt: TGTGCCAGTAGTACACGGACTAGCGGGAGGGGCAAAAACATTCAGTACTTC
abundance: NA; d_gene: NA; j_gene: TRBJ2-7; v_gene: TRBV10-3; CDR3aa: CAISDVRGEQYF; CDR3nt: TGTGCCATCAGTGATGTAAGGGGAGAGCAGTACTTC
abundance: NA; d_gene: NA; j_gene: TRBJ2-3; v_gene: TRBV4-3; CDR3aa: CASSPGLGTDTQYF; CDR3nt: TGCGCCAGCAGTCCAGGGCTGGGCACAGATACGCAGTATTTT
abundance: NA; d_gene: TRBD1; j_gene: TRBJ1-1; v_gene: TRBV18; CDR3aa: CASSPARTGKRTEAFF; CDR3nt: TGTGCCAGCTCACCGGCACGGACAGGGAAAAGGACTGAAGCTTTCTTT
abundance: NA; d_gene: TRBD1; j_gene: TRBJ2-5; v_gene: TRBV5-8; CDR3aa: CASSLRTGRGGQETQYF; CDR3nt: TGTGCCAGCAGCTTGAGGACAGGGAGAGGGGGCCAAGAGACCCAGTACTTC
abundance: NA; d_gene: NA; j_gene: TRBJ2-7; v_gene: TRBV5-1; CDR3aa: CASSLQGYEQYF; CDR3nt: TGCGCCAGCAGCTTGCAAGGCTACGAGCAGTACTTC
abundance: NA; d_gene: NA; j_gene: TRBJ1-4; v_gene: TRBV7-9; CDR3aa: CASSSTRVAANEKLFF; CDR3nt: TGTGCCAGCAGCTCCACACGAGTAGCCGCGAATGAAAAACTGTTTTTT
abundance: NA; d_gene: NA; j_gene: TRBJ1-5; v_gene: TRBV7-2; CDR3aa: CASSFSGQPQHF; CDR3nt: TGTGCCAGCAGCTTCAGTGGGCAGCCCCAGCATTTT
abundance: NA; d_gene: TRBD1; j_gene: TRBJ1-1; v_gene: TRBV5-6; CDR3aa: CASSLGQANTEAFF; CDR3nt: TGTGCCAGCAGTTTAGGACAGGCGAACACTGAAGCTTTCTTT
abundance: few; d_gene: NA; j_gene: TRBJ2-3; v_gene: TRBV4-2; CDR3aa: CASSRPRERPTDTQYF; CDR3nt: TGTGCCAGCAGCAGACCCCGGGAGCGCCCTACAGATACGCAGTATTTT
abundance: NA; d_gene: TRBD2; j_gene: TRBJ2-7; v_gene: TRBV2; CDR3aa: CASSVLAGVSEQYF; CDR3nt: TGTGCCAGCAGTGTTCTGGCGGGAGTTTCCGAGCAGTACTTC
abundance: NA; d_gene: NA; j_gene: TRBJ2-1; v_gene: TRBV7-9; CDR3aa: CASSFLGEQFF; CDR3nt: TGTGCCAGCAGCTTTTTGGGTGAGCAGTTCTTC
abundance: NA; d_gene: TRBD2; j_gene: TRBJ2-1; v_gene: TRBV5-1; CDR3aa: CASSLVTSGRGNEQFF; CDR3nt: TGCGCCAGCAGCTTGGTGACTAGCGGGAGGGGGAATGAGCAGTTCTTC
abundance: NA; d_gene: NA; j_gene: TRBJ2-1; v_gene: TRBV9; CDR3aa: CASSPRWENNEQFF; CDR3nt: TGTGCCAGCAGCCCGAGGTGGGAAAACAATGAGCAGTTCTTC
abundance: NA; d_gene: TRBD2; j_gene: TRBJ2-7; v_gene: TRBV5-8; CDR3aa: CASSTGTSGRAGYEQYF; CDR3nt: TGTGCCAGCAGCACCGGGACTAGCGGGAGGGCCGGGTACGAGCAGTACTTC
abundance: NA; d_gene: TRBD2; j_gene: TRBJ2-5; v_gene: TRBV7-2; CDR3aa: CASSSLDTGGLGEETQYF; CDR3nt: TGTGCCAGCAGCTCGCTCGATACGGGGGGACTAGGGGAAGAGACCCAGTACTTC
abundance: NA; d_gene: NA; j_gene: TRBJ1-3; v_gene: TRBV7-2; CDR3aa: CASSLGSGFSGNTIYF; CDR3nt: TGTGCCAGCAGCTTAGGGTCGGGGTTCTCTGGAAACACCATATATTTT
abundance: NA; d_gene: NA; j_gene: TRBJ2-3; v_gene: TRBV19; CDR3aa: CASSIEVRDYTQYF; CDR3nt: TGTGCCAGTAGTATAGAAGTTCGGGACTATACGCAGTATTTT
abundance: NA; d_gene: TRBD2; j_gene: TRBJ2-5; v_gene: TRBV2; CDR3aa: CASSSVSGSQTQYF; CDR3nt: TGTGCCAGCAGTTCGGTTAGCGGGTCCCAGACCCAGTACTTC
abundance: few; d_gene: TRBD1; j_gene: TRBJ1-6; v_gene: TRBV7-2; CDR3aa: CASSSGQGGNSPLHF; CDR3nt: TGTGCCAGCAGCTCTGGACAGGGTGGCAATTCACCCCTCCACTTT
abundance: NA; d_gene: NA; j_gene: TRBJ2-3; v_gene: TRBV9; CDR3aa: CASSVGPGLGTDTQYF; CDR3nt: TGTGCCAGCAGCGTAGGGCCAGGGTTGGGCACAGATACGCAGTATTTT
abundance: NA; d_gene: NA; j_gene: TRBJ1-5; v_gene: TRBV7-8; CDR3aa: CASSTRDGYSNQPQHF; CDR3nt: TGTGCCAGCAGCACCCGGGACGGGTATAGCAATCAGCCCCAGCATTTT
abundance: once; d_gene: NA; j_gene: TRBJ2-7; v_gene: TRBV5-1; CDR3aa: CASSLAENSYEQYF; CDR3nt: TGCGCCAGCAGCTTGGCCGAGAACTCCTACGAGCAGTACTTC
abundance: NA; d_gene: NA; j_gene: TRBJ2-5; v_gene: TRBV5-1; CDR3aa: CASSLGWETQYF; CDR3nt: TGCGCCAGCAGCTTGGGTTGGGAGACCCAGTACTTC
abundance: NA; d_gene: NA; j_gene: TRBJ2-2; v_gene: TRBV9; CDR3aa: CASSVAWLVNTGELFF; CDR3nt: TGTGCCAGCAGCGTAGCCTGGTTAGTTAACACCGGGGAGCTGTTTTTT
abundance: NA; d_gene: TRBD1; j_gene: TRBJ2-5; v_gene: TRBV19; CDR3aa: CASSKMGTGILETQYF; CDR3nt: TGTGCCAGTAGTAAAATGGGGACAGGGATCCTAGAGACCCAGTACTTC
abundance: NA; d_gene: NA; j_gene: TRBJ1-1; v_gene: TRBV6-6; CDR3aa: CASSYGPMNTEAFF; CDR3nt: TGTGCCAGCAGTTACGGCCCGATGAACACTGAAGCTTTCTTT
abundance: NA; d_gene: TRBD1; j_gene: TRBJ2-7; v_gene: TRBV4-1; CDR3aa: CASSRPAGQGAYEQYF; CDR3nt: TGCGCCAGCAGCCGACCTGCGGGGCAGGGGGCGTACGAGCAGTACTTC
abundance: medium-sized; d_gene: TRBD1; j_gene: TRBJ1-6; v_gene: TRBV27; CDR3aa: CASSSWDRGFSPLHF; CDR3nt: TGTGCCAGCAGCTCCTGGGACAGGGGGTTTTCACCCCTCCACTTT
abundance: NA; d_gene: NA; j_gene: TRBJ1-4; v_gene: TRBV7-2; CDR3aa: CASSSMGGTNEKLFF; CDR3nt: TGTGCCAGCAGCTCTATGGGAGGAACTAATGAAAAACTGTTTTTT
abundance: NA; d_gene: TRBD2; j_gene: TRBJ2-7; v_gene: TRBV10-3; CDR3aa: CAISDSGLAGPRPYEQYF; CDR3nt: TGTGCCATCAGTGACTCCGGACTAGCGGGTCCCCGGCCCTACGAGCAGTACTTC
abundance: NA; d_gene: NA; j_gene: TRBJ2-7; v_gene: TRBV20-1; CDR3aa: CSARDGYEQYF; CDR3nt: TGCAGTGCTAGAGACGGCTACGAGCAGTACTTC
abundance: few; d_gene: TRBD2; j_gene: TRBJ2-7; v_gene: TRBV9; CDR3aa: CASSATSGRGYEQYF; CDR3nt: TGTGCCAGCAGCGCGACTAGCGGGAGAGGATACGAGCAGTACTTC
abundance: once; d_gene: TRBD2; j_gene: TRBJ2-3; v_gene: TRBV6-2/TRBV6-3; CDR3aa: CASSSLAGGRRDTQYF; CDR3nt: TGTGCCAGCAGTTCCCTAGCGGGAGGGCGGAGAGATACGCAGTATTTT
abundance: NA; d_gene: NA; j_gene: TRBJ1-5; v_gene: TRBV7-9; CDR3aa: CASSYADLNQPQHF; CDR3nt: TGTGCCAGCAGCTACGCGGATCTAAATCAGCCCCAGCATTTT
abundance: NA; d_gene: NA; j_gene: TRBJ2-5; v_gene: TRBV5-1; CDR3aa: CASSLGRNQETQYF; CDR3nt: TGCGCCAGCAGCTTGGGACGGAACCAAGAGACCCAGTACTTC
abundance: once; d_gene: TRBD2; j_gene: TRBJ2-3; v_gene: TRBV7-2; CDR3aa: CASSLRSLAGGLADTQYF; CDR3nt: TGTGCCAGCAGCTTACGGTCGCTAGCGGGAGGTCTGGCAGATACGCAGTATTTT